One and the same sample provided the 32 T cell receptor beta chains below, sequenced in a study of glioma-infiltrating T cells after dendritic cell vaccination (dated by TCRdb to 2016 to 2018). The label giving this sample's time point can be read as: after dendritic cell vaccination, including at tumor progression/relapse. Library creation used the immunoSEQ multiplex PCR assay. Drawn from immuneACCESS, this table holds only the in-frame rearrangements with V and J called that TCRdb kept. Clones are partly lost; checked studies trace under half to an unresolved V gene and leave the rest unexplained. The sample has over 65,000 clones on record, around 85% of them singletons. Of the sample, more than 8% falls within the top ten clones. Sequenced material: blood, taken after dendritic cell vaccination. The receptors shown here come from a human donor with glioblastoma.

The V call is TRBV7-9, the J call TRBJ1-4; D might be TRBD1 (6 bases). Germline CDR1 reads SEHNR; CDR2 reads FQNEAQ (reference sequence). This CDR3 is built from 16 residues. The V gene lost 5 bases and the J gene lost 0 bases, with 13 bases spanning the gap. The CDR3 nucleotides are TGTGCCAGCAGCGAGGACAGCCCTGCAACTAATGAAAAACTGTTTTTT. Translated: CASSEDSPATNEKLFF.

The rearrangement uses TRBV9 and TRBJ1-5; possibly TRBD1 for D (5 bases). The germline V and J ends were trimmed by 3 bases and 5 bases, with 15 bases remaining between them. This CDR3 has 15 amino acids. CDR1 and CDR2 (germline): SGDLS, YYNGEE. This CDR3 reads CASSEFPAGHQPQHF. DNA for the CDR3: TGTGCCAGCAGCGAATTTCCGGCAGGGCATCAGCCCCAGCATTTT.

The rearrangement links TRBV18 to TRBJ2-7; TRBD2 aligns across 7 bases. Looked up from germline, CDR1 is KGHSH and CDR2 is LQKENI. The CDR3 loop spans 18 amino acids. V lost 3 bases and J lost 3; bases outside the gene matches: 17. CDR3 region: CASSPPVRGEGKLYEQYF. The CDR3 coding sequence is TGTGCCAGCTCACCCCCAGTGCGAGGGGAGGGTAAACTCTACGAGCAGTACTTC.

The sample holds a few counts of this clone. J is TRBJ1-1 and V is TRBV5-4; tentative D call: TRBD1 (5 bases). The length of the CDR3 is 13 residues. Deletions cut 7 bases from V and 2 bases from J, with 12 bases between. Germline V gene data show CDR1 as SGHNT and CDR2 as YYREEE (reference sequence). DNA of the CDR3: TGTGCCAGCCGCGGGGGGGTTAACACTGAAGCTTTCTTT. Translation gives CASRGGVNTEAFF.

The chain uses TRBV25-1 and TRBJ2-5; 9 bases line up with TRBD2. CDR1 is MGHDK, CDR2 SYGVNS, per germline. J lost 4 bases, V lost 2 bases, and 11 bases had no gene match. This CDR3 has 17 residues. CDR3 DNA: TGTGCCAGCAGTGAAACTCCCGGGACAGCGGGGGGAGAGACCCAGTACTTC. It yields the protein CASSETPGTAGGETQYF.

The chain uses TRBV28 and TRBJ1-1; the D is unclear. This CDR3 is 15 amino acids long. The germline V and J ends were trimmed by 1 base and 3 bases, with 12 bases remaining between them. The V gene's germline CDR1 is MDHEN and CDR2 SYDVKM. The CDR3 is CASSLLRLLDTEAFF. As DNA, the CDR3 is TGTGCCAGCAGTTTATTGAGGTTGCTGGACACTGAAGCTTTCTTT. The whole variable domain, remainder taken from reference TRBV28 and TRBJ1-1, is DVKVTQSSRYLVKRTGEKVFLECVQDMDHENMFWYRQDPGLGLRLIYFSYDVKMKEKGDIPEGYSVSREKKERFSLILESASTNQTSMYLCASSLLRLLDTEAFFGQGTRLTVV.

The chain couples TRBV4-1 to TRBJ2-6; 9 nucleotides agree with TRBD1. Trimming removed 3 bases from V and 0 bases from J; junction bases left unmatched: 6. This CDR3 contains 18 residues. Germline lookup yields CDR1 MGHRA and CDR2 YSYEKL. CDR3 bases: TGCGCCAGCAGCCAGGGACAGGGTCCAAACTCTGGGGCCAACGTCCTGACTTTC. Protein sequence: CASSQGQGPNSGANVLTF.

J is TRBJ2-7 and V is TRBV20-1, with D uncertain. Per germline, CDR1 DFQATT and CDR2 SNEGSKA (reference sequence). CDR3 length equals 10 residues. V was shortened by 6 bases and J by 1 base, with 4 bases between the two germline ends. The CDR3 protein is CSARSYEQYF. The CDR3 region has the DNA TGCAGTGCCCGTTCCTACGAGCAGTACTTC.

This rearrangement joins TRBV4-3 to TRBJ1-2; 7 bases line up with TRBD1. The CDR3 loop spans 15 amino acids. V gave up 0 bases and J gave up 7 bases; unmatched junction bases: 8. The germline gives CDR1 LGHNA, CDR2 YSLEER. CDR3 in amino acids: CASSQDHYQGGGYTF. The DNA for the CDR3 is TGCGCCAGCAGCCAAGATCATTATCAGGGGGGTGGCTACACCTTC.

In its sample, this clone was seen a few times. This chain joins TRBV10-3 and TRBJ1-1, with D possibly matching TRBD1 (6 bases). This CDR3 has 15 amino acids. Per the germline V gene, CDR1 is ENHRY and CDR2 is SYGVKD. V shed 6 bases and J shed 1 base, with 15 bases lying between them. CDR3 DNA: TGTGCCATCAGCAATACACCGGGACAGAACACTGAAGCTTTCTTT. Amino acids: CAISNTPGQNTEAFF.

The chain has TRBV13 and TRBJ2-7, with D possibly being TRBD2 (7 bases). The germline V gene has CDR1 PRHDT and CDR2 FYEKMQ (reference sequence). The V and J ends lost 5 bases and 6 bases respectively, with 20 bases between them. This CDR3 comprises 15 residues. The CDR3, as DNA: TGTGCCAGCAGCACCCGCGGGGGCCGGTCCCTCGAGCAGTACTTC. Encoded protein: CASSTRGGRSLEQYF.

The chain is built from TRBV5-4 and TRBJ2-1, with 12 bases fitting TRBD1. There are 15 residues in the CDR3. Germline V gene data show CDR1 as SGHNT and CDR2 as YYREEE (reference sequence). V gave up 0 bases and J gave up 10 bases; unmatched junction bases: 5. The CDR3 reads CASSLEGTGGSEQFF. The CDR3 bases are TGTGCCAGCAGCTTGGAAGGGACAGGGGGCTCCGAGCAGTTCTTC. The variable domain in full, with the rest retrieved from reference TRBV5-4 and TRBJ2-1, is ETGVTQSPTHLIKTRGQQVTLRCSSQSGHNTVSWYQQALGQGPQFIFQYYREEENGRGNFPPRFSGLQFPNYSSELNVNALELDDSALYLCASSLEGTGGSEQFFGPGTRLTVL.

This clone was observed a handful of times. The chain couples TRBV28 to TRBJ2-3; 14 bases match TRBD2. Germline CDR1 and CDR2: MDHEN and SYDVKM. With 6 bases clipped from V and 4 bases from J, the junction kept 15 bases outside the gene matches. The CDR3 loop spans 19 amino acids. In nucleotides, the CDR3 is TGTGCCAGCAGGACTCCGGGACTAGCGGGAGAGGGGGGCGCAGATACGCAGTATTTT. This codes for CASRTPGLAGEGGADTQYF.

This clone was detected only once. The V call is TRBV19, the J call TRBJ1-6; 11 bases agree with TRBD1. With V trimmed by 3 bases and J by 7 bases, 11 bases remained unmatched. This CDR3 region has 18 residues. Per the germline V gene, CDR1 is LNHDA and CDR2 is SQIVND (reference sequence). The CDR3 DNA follows: TGTGCCAGTAGTATCGAGGACAGGGGGCTTGTTGGGAATTCACCCCTCCACTTT. Amino acid sequence: CASSIEDRGLVGNSPLHF.

CDR3 nucleotide sequence: TGTGCCAGCAGCAAATCTTTCAAGGCGGACAGGCTTAATTCACCCCTCCACTTT. Protein sequence: CASSKSFKADRLNSPLHF. This chain uses TRBV21-1 with TRBJ1-6; the table's D call, TRBD1, has no DNA check behind it. TRBV21-1 is given as a pseudogene. The length of the CDR3 is 18 residues.

The chain couples TRBV28 to TRBJ2-7, with 9 bases aligning to TRBD1. CDR3 length: 12 amino acids. Germline CDR1 reads MDHEN; CDR2 reads SYDVKM. The junction had 4 bases not matched to a gene; V was cut back by 10 bases and J by 3 bases. CDR3 sequence: CATTTGGYEQYF. The CDR3 coding sequence is TGTGCCACGACGACAGGGGGCTACGAGCAGTACTTC.

V usage is TRBV15 and J usage is TRBJ2-7; TRBD1 aligns across 8 bases. Germline V gene sequence: CDR1 LNHNV, CDR2 YYDKDF (reference sequence). The CDR3 spans 14 residues. V lost 4 bases and J lost 2; bases outside the gene matches: 4. For the CDR3, the DNA is TGTGCCACCAGCACGCCAGGGGGCCCCTACGAGCAGTACTTC. It specifies CATSTPGGPYEQYF.

The chain combines TRBV4-2 with TRBJ1-5; tentative D call: TRBD1 (5 bases). The CDR3 extends over 15 amino acids. Germline values: CDR1 LGHNA, CDR2 YNFKEQ. V was pared by 0 bases and J by 11 bases, with 17 bases between. CDR3 amino acids: CASSQDRTGDSAQHF. In DNA, the CDR3 is TGTGCCAGCAGCCAAGATCGAACGGGGGATTCGGCCCAGCATTTT.

The chain has TRBV5-1 and TRBJ2-1, with TRBD2 matching over 11 bases. The V gene's germline CDR1 is SGHRS and CDR2 YFSETQ. With V trimmed by 0 bases and J by 3 bases, 5 bases remained unmatched. CDR3 length: 17 residues. CDR3 sequence reads: CASSLAFSGGGYNEQFF. DNA for the CDR3: TGCGCCAGCAGCTTGGCCTTTAGCGGGGGGGGCTACAATGAGCAGTTCTTC. Together with reference TRBV5-1 and TRBJ2-1, the CDR3 gives the full variable domain: KAGVTQTPRYLIKTRGQQVTLSCSPISGHRSVSWYQQTPGQGLQFLFEYFSETQRNKGNFPGRFSGRQFSNSRSEMNVSTLELGDSALYLCASSLAFSGGGYNEQFFGPGTRLTVL.

The chain joins TRBV30 to TRBJ2-7; weak D call: TRBD2 (6 bases). The V gene lost 4 bases and the J gene lost 6 bases, with 13 bases spanning the gap. The length of the CDR3 is 12 residues. CDR1 is GTSNPN and CDR2 is SVGIG in the germline V gene (reference sequence). The CDR3 DNA follows: TGTGCCTGGACCTTGGCGGGGCGCGAGCAGTACTTC. This sequence encodes CAWTLAGREQYF.

V gene TRBV11-2 combines with J gene TRBJ1-2, with unresolved D. The germline V and J ends were trimmed by 2 bases and 7 bases, with 14 bases remaining between them. Looked up from germline, CDR1 is SGHAT and CDR2 is FQNNGV. The CDR3 is made up of 14 amino acids. For the CDR3, the DNA is TGTGCCAGCAGCTTAACGAGGGCCGCGGGTGGCTACACCTTC. Protein product: CASSLTRAAGGYTF.

This rearrangement joins TRBV6-5 to TRBJ2-3; TRBD2 matches at 8 bases. Germline trimming cut 2 bases from V and 8 bases from J; bases unmatched to any gene: 9. CDR1 and CDR2 from the germline V gene are MNHEY and SVGAGI. This CDR3 spans 15 amino acids. The CDR3 sequence: CASSYGAGGGGTQYF. Here the CDR3 DNA reads TGTGCCAGCAGTTACGGCGCGGGAGGAGGGGGTACGCAGTATTTT.

The genes are TRBV9 and TRBJ2-1; the D gene is possibly TRBD1 (5 bases). Trimming cost V 0 bases and J 4 bases, with 17 bases left between them. The CDR3 covers 17 residues. The germline gives CDR1 SGDLS, CDR2 YYNGEE. CDR3 sequence: CASSVAGVKGSYNEQFF. The DNA for the CDR3 is TGTGCCAGCAGCGTAGCGGGTGTTAAGGGGTCTTACAATGAGCAGTTCTTC.

The chain has TRBV7-2 and TRBJ1-4; D not certain. Trimming removed 5 bases at V and 8 bases at J, with 18 bases between. This CDR3 comprises 15 residues. Germline CDR1 reads SGHTA; CDR2 reads FQGNSA. The CDR3 DNA reads TGTGCCAGCAGCCCCGCGGGAGGGTCGCTAGAAAAACTGTTTTTT. Translating gives CASSPAGGSLEKLFF.

The CDR3 reads CASSTRPWGDNQPQHF. CDR3 nucleotide sequence: TGTGCCAGCAGCACCCGGCCGTGGGGGGACAATCAGCCCCAGCATTTT. This chain uses TRBV5-5 with TRBJ1-5; D possibly corresponds to TRBD1 (5 bases). Germline CDR1 SGHKS, CDR2 YYEKEE (reference sequence). V lost 4 bases and J 3 bases, leaving 17 bases between the germline ends. The CDR3 runs to 16 residues.

This clone was seen a handful of times. V gene TRBV7-8 combines with J gene TRBJ1-1; 8 bases align to TRBD1. This CDR3 region has 14 residues. Trimming removed 3 bases from V and 1 base from J; junction bases left unmatched: 1. CDR1 is SGHVS, CDR2 FQNEAQ, per germline. The CDR3 protein is CASSLGTGNTEAFF. CDR3 in DNA: TGTGCCAGCAGCTTGGGGACAGGGAACACTGAAGCTTTCTTT.

The gene calls are TRBV7-2 and TRBJ2-1; possible D gene TRBD2, 6 bases. The CDR3 extends over 14 amino acids. From germline, CDR1 is SGHTA and CDR2 FQGNSA. V lost 1 base and J lost 3, with 7 bases in between. The CDR3 region is CASSLGGVYNEQFF. The CDR3, as DNA: TGTGCCAGCAGCTTAGGGGGGGTCTACAATGAGCAGTTCTTC.

The CDR3 region is CASSTGTGANTGELFF. In nucleotides, the CDR3 is TGTGCCAGCAGCACCGGGACAGGGGCGAACACCGGGGAGCTGTTTTTT. V usage is TRBV6-6 and J usage is TRBJ2-2, with 10 bases fitting TRBD1. Germline CDR1 is MNHNY and CDR2 is SVGAGI (reference sequence). The J segment lost 0 bases and the V segment lost 6 bases, leaving 4 bases of the junction unmatched. The CDR3 loop spans 16 amino acids.

This rearrangement joins TRBV9 to TRBJ2-7; D unclear. From germline, CDR1 is SGDLS and CDR2 YYNGEE. The V end was cut by 0 bases, the J end by 3 bases, with 7 bases between. This CDR3 spans 13 amino acids. The CDR3 DNA follows: TGTGCCAGCAGCGTAGCGGAGTACTACGAGCAGTACTTC. Protein: CASSVAEYYEQYF.

The chain combines TRBV29-1 with TRBJ1-3; D not resolved. CDR3 length equals 14 residues. Germline CDR1 SQVTM, CDR2 ANQGSEA. The V gene lost 3 bases and the J gene lost 1 base, with 10 bases spanning the gap. CDR3 coding DNA: TGCAGCGTTGATCTTGGCGGGTCTGGAAACACCATATATTTT. Protein sequence: CSVDLGGSGNTIYF. Drawing the rest from reference TRBV29-1 and TRBJ1-3, the complete variable domain is SAVISQKPSRDICQRGTSLTIQCQVDSQVTMMFWYRQQPGQSLTLIATANQGSEATYESGFVIDKFPISRPNLTFSTLTVSNMSPEDSSIYLCSVDLGGSGNTIYFGEGSWLTVV.

The gene calls are TRBV28 and TRBJ1-1; D possibly corresponds to TRBD1 (5 bases). The V end was cut by 5 bases, the J end by 8 bases, with 24 bases between. Looked up from germline, CDR1 is MDHEN and CDR2 is SYDVKM. This CDR3 contains 16 residues. CDR3 protein: CASSPLPTGTSGEAFF. CDR3 DNA: TGTGCCAGCAGTCCCCTACCAACCGGGACCAGCGGGGAAGCTTTCTTT.

The chain uses TRBV10-3 and TRBJ2-2; TRBD2 agrees at 9 bases. Germline V gives CDR1 ENHRY, CDR2 SYGVKD. The CDR3 totals 15 residues. The V gene end was trimmed by 3 bases and the J gene end by 6 bases; junction bases not matched to a gene: 5. CDR3 sequence reads: CAISESRGGPGELFF. The CDR3 coding sequence is TGTGCCATCAGTGAATCGCGGGGGGGCCCCGGGGAGCTGTTTTTT.